This is a list of T cell receptor beta chains from one sample in a study of blood T cells in healthy people across ages. TCRdb redid the calling of the 5' RACE reads with MiXCR, one entry per CDR3 protein. The sample holds nearly 1 million distinct CDR3 sequences; roughly 51% are singletons and the top ten take about 21%. Material for sequencing was blood. Source of these receptors: a woman aged 55-70 years in good health. Both conserved end residues are trimmed from each CDR3. A D gene is named only where the DNA matches it firmly.

>TRBV29-1|TRBD1
SAGTGATNEQF
>TRBV6-5|TRBD2
ASSYSVSSGQETQY
>TRBV6-5|NA
ASSSGAYNEQF
>TRBV10-3|TRBD2
AISESARAGVSEQY
>TRBV28|NA
ASSLSAGAVETQY
>TRBV24-1|NA
ATSDAHRYEQY
>TRBV20-1|NA
SARYIGSPTDTQY
>TRBV7-8|TRBD1
ASSLALGGVWDRDDTDTQY
>TRBV7-3|NA
ASSSSPGTRAGELF
>TRBV7-2|NA
ASSLIAETYEQY
>TRBV6-5|TRBD2
ASSYSSSGRGEQF
>TRBV7-2|TRBD1
ASSLRLTGTGGAFNYGYT
>TRBV5-1|NA
ASSAEERNEQY
>TRBV13|NA
ASSRGRTLNIQY
>TRBV27|NA
ASSPSAGEGNTEAF
>TRBV20-1|NA
SARDRGWGQF
>TRBV19|NA
ASSQREPAQH
>TRBV12-3/TRBV12-4|TRBD1
ASSLARGQYSPLH
>TRBV11-2|NA
ASSLAGPTEAF
>TRBV28|NA
ASTATSRSTGELF
>TRBV20-1|NA
SAPGAGTEAF
>TRBV6-5|TRBD2
ASSRLAGVLDTQY
>TRBV27|NA
ASSPQGRFMGYT
>TRBV4-2|NA
ASSQIGRRNTEAF
>TRBV20-1|TRBD2
SARKLAGAAYEQY
>TRBV5-1|NA
ASSLETLSSTDTQY
>TRBV7-2|NA
ASSPSPGPYEQY
>TRBV7-2|TRBD2
ASSFGTIHSSYNEQF
>TRBV15|TRBD1
ATSMGSGGFETQY
>TRBV20-1|TRBD2
SARRTSGTLFEQY
>TRBV15|NA
AASRDLAADTQY
>TRBV5-1|NA
ASSFASWSNEQF
>TRBV12-3/TRBV12-4|NA
ASSLDLPGLGDRGTEAF
>TRBV10-3|TRBD2
AISAPTSGPYEQY
>TRBV18|NA
ASSPVEVDNEQY
>TRBV3-1|NA
ASSQVPDSYEQY
>TRBV29-1|NA
SVGGHSIQETQY
>TRBV14|NA
ASSQDLPATQY
>TRBV28|TRBD1
ASRTGFQETQY
>TRBV28|NA
ASRLASGRHNSPLH
>TRBV5-1|NA
ASSLAQATQYEQY
>TRBV18|NA
ASSPQTTGSGANVLT
>TRBV29-1|NA
SVVRLGNTEAF
>TRBV27|TRBD2
AGRGAGDQETQY
>TRBV12-3/TRBV12-4|NA
ASRLSADTQY
>TRBV6-5|NA
ASRPASRNTGELF
>TRBV12-3/TRBV12-4|NA
ASSLDDGWEQY
>TRBV4-3|NA
ASSQDIPGTSYNEQF
>TRBV20-1|TRBD2
SAHGLAGANEQY
>TRBV30|TRBD2
AWSVTVAGGWQY